This paragraph covers one TCR beta chain sequence. The CDR3 totals 11 residues. Germline V CDR1 and CDR2: DFQATT, SNEGSKA (reference sequence). Method: immunoSEQ multiplex PCR; TCRdb's copy keeps in-frame clones and lacks some. There are about 82,000 clones in the sample; 90% to 95% occur only once, and 8% to 10% lies in the top ten. The data belong to a study of PD-L1 blockade in urothelial cancer. The V gene is TRBV20-1, the J gene TRBJ2-1; a possible D gene is TRBD2 (6 bases). The TCR was taken from a man aged 55 to 69 with urothelial cancer. The sample was PBMCs, taken around atezolizumab (anti-PD-L1) treatment. CDR3 residues: CSGSNYNEQFF. The CDR3, as DNA: TGCAGCGGGAGTAATTACAATGAGCAGTTCTTC.